A single sample is the source of the 15 T cell receptor beta chains below, sequenced in a study of CD8+ T cells in alopecia areata. RNA extraction and reverse transcription yielded cDNA as sequencing template. Sequenced by immunoSEQ multiplex PCR; TCRdb stores in-frame clones only, minus some. The table shows 80,000 to 100,000 clones, with 41% occurring only once. The sample taken for sequencing was CD4+ T cells sorted from blood. Receptors were obtained from a human donor with alopecia areata.

This clone was detected only a few times. In DNA, the CDR3 is TGCAGCGTTTTGCGACAGGGTAGTTACGAGCAGTACTTC. This encodes CSVLRQGSYEQYF. This sequence joins TRBV29-1 and TRBJ2-7; TRBD1 aligns across 7 bases. This CDR3 region has 13 residues. V was clipped by 5 bases and J by 4 bases; unmatched bases: 8. CDR1 is SQVTM, CDR2 ANQGSEA, per germline.

The rearrangement uses TRBV10-3 and TRBJ2-2; 7 bases fit TRBD1. The CDR3 runs 12 residues. The trim removed 8 bases at V and 6 bases at J, leaving 3 bases unmatched. The germline CDR1 and CDR2 sequences are ENHRY and SYGVKD. CDR3: CAISGQAGELFF. The CDR3 DNA sequence: TGTGCCATCTCCGGACAGGCCGGGGAGCTGTTTTTT.

This clone was counted a single time. The V call is TRBV29-1, the J call TRBJ2-3, with a weak D call TRBD1 (5 bases). This CDR3 is 13 amino acids long. The V and J ends lost 5 bases and 6 bases respectively, with 15 bases between them. The germline V gene encodes CDR1 SQVTM and CDR2 ANQGSEA. CDR3 DNA: TGCAGCGTTCTTGACTTCAGGGCGGATACGCAGTATTTT. It codes for CSVLDFRADTQYF.

V gene TRBV19 combines with J gene TRBJ2-1, with D perhaps assigned TRBD1 or TRBD2 (6 bases each). V was shortened by 9 bases and J by 6 bases, with 21 bases between the two germline ends. This CDR3 has 15 amino acids. Germline values: CDR1 LNHDA, CDR2 SQIVND (reference sequence). The CDR3 reads CASRLQGGPLNEQFF. The CDR3, as DNA: TGTGCCAGCCGACTACAGGGAGGCCCTCTCAATGAGCAGTTCTTC.

V gene TRBV5-1 combines with J gene TRBJ1-1, with D perhaps TRBD1 (6 bases). Trimming stripped 1 base from V and 4 bases from J, with 11 bases between. The CDR3 runs 14 residues. Germline-derived CDR1 and CDR2 are SGHRS and YFSETQ. The CDR3 DNA sequence: TGCGCCAGCAGCTTGACCCAGGGGTTCACTGAAGCTTTCTTT. Translated, it gives CASSLTQGFTEAFF.

The chain carries TRBV2 and TRBJ2-7; D call uncertain. The CDR3 runs to 13 residues. Trimming took 4 bases from V and 4 from J, leaving 11 bases between them. CDR1 SNHLY and CDR2 FYNNEI come from the germline V gene. The CDR3 loop reads CASSGQVMYEQYF. The CDR3 DNA is TGTGCCAGCAGTGGGCAGGTTATGTACGAGCAGTACTTC.

V gene TRBV25-1 combines with J gene TRBJ1-2; a possible D gene is TRBD1 (5 bases). Trimming took 0 bases from V and 5 from J, leaving 13 bases between them. The CDR3 runs 15 residues. Germline CDR1 reads MGHDK; CDR2 reads SYGVNS. CDR3 in DNA: TGTGCCAGCAGTGAATACGGGGCGGTCGAGTATGGCTACACCTTC. It specifies CASSEYGAVEYGYTF.

V gene TRBV30 combines with J gene TRBJ2-7, with a weak D call TRBD2 (7 bases). The CDR3 length is 13 residues. Germline V gene data show CDR1 as GTSNPN and CDR2 as SVGIG (reference sequence). Trimming shortened V by 5 bases and J by 2 bases, and 13 bases separated the two germline ends. CDR3 bases: TGTGCCTGGGGGAGGGGGAACGCCTACGAGCAGTACTTC. Its protein is CAWGRGNAYEQYF.

The chain carries TRBV18 and TRBJ1-1; the match to TRBD1 covers 7 bases. The CDR3 runs 15 residues. Germline CDR1 KGHSH, CDR2 LQKENI. Losses at the gene ends were 3 bases for V and 1 base for J; bases not matched to a gene: 5. The DNA of the CDR3 is TGTGCCAGCTCACCTTTGGGACAGACGAACACTGAAGCTTTCTTT. Amino acids: CASSPLGQTNTEAFF.

The chain recombines TRBV2 with TRBJ1-4; D call uncertain. Germline assignment: CDR1 SNHLY and CDR2 FYNNEI. CDR3 length: 13 residues. V lost 1 base and J 7 bases, leaving 7 bases between the germline ends. The CDR3 DNA reads TGTGCCAGCAGTGAAGGCCATAGTGAAAAACTGTTTTTT. The encoded protein is CASSEGHSEKLFF.

This chain uses TRBV7-6 with TRBJ2-3; a possible D gene is TRBD2 (7 bases). The CDR3 covers 16 residues. Trimming removed 4 bases at V and 1 base at J, with 15 bases between. The germline gives CDR1 SGHVS, CDR2 FNYEAQ. The CDR3 DNA reads TGTGCCAGCAGCTCATCAACAGGGAGGGGCACAGATACGCAGTATTTT. It specifies CASSSSTGRGTDTQYF.

This rearrangement joins TRBV29-1 to TRBJ1-1; perhaps TRBD1 as D (6 bases). The germline CDR1 and CDR2 sequences are SQVTM and ANQGSEA. V was cut by 2 bases and J by 5 bases, with 15 bases left in between. This CDR3 has 14 amino acids. Written as DNA, the CDR3 is TGCAGCGTTGAACCGCTCAGGGGCTGGACTGAAGCTTTCTTT. Protein sequence: CSVEPLRGWTEAFF.

The V call is TRBV5-1, the J call TRBJ2-2; 7 nucleotides agree with TRBD1. J was trimmed by 0 bases and V by 1 base; bases with no gene match: 12. This CDR3 spans 19 amino acids. Germline-derived CDR1 and CDR2 are SGHRS and YFSETQ. CDR3 region: CASSLRDSLLRSNTGELFF. The CDR3 nucleotides read TGCGCCAGCAGCTTGAGGGACAGCCTACTTAGATCGAACACCGGGGAGCTGTTTTTT.

The chain couples TRBV7-3 to TRBJ2-1; D might be TRBD1 (7 bases). The germline V gene encodes CDR1 SGHTA and CDR2 FQGTGA. The CDR3 consists of 14 residues. Trimming removed 5 bases at V and 9 bases at J, with 17 bases between. The CDR3 loop reads CASSPRPGGLEQFF. In DNA form, the CDR3 reads TGTGCCAGCAGCCCGCGACCAGGGGGGCTTGAGCAGTTCTTC.

This chain uses TRBV5-1 with TRBJ2-4, with 8 bases identical to TRBD1. Germline loops: CDR1 SGHRS, CDR2 YFSETQ. The CDR3 extends over 14 amino acids. V gave up 0 bases and J gave up 5 bases; unmatched junction bases: 1. CDR3 region: CASSLAGGQNIQYF. CDR3 in DNA: TGCGCCAGCAGCTTGGCAGGGGGCCAAAACATTCAGTACTTC. Full variable domain (outside the CDR3, taken from reference TRBV5-1 and TRBJ2-4): KAGVTQTPRYLIKTRGQQVTLSCSPISGHRSVSWYQQTPGQGLQFLFEYFSETQRNKGNFPGRFSGRQFSNSRSEMNVSTLELGDSALYLCASSLAGGQNIQYFGAGTRLSVL.